This entry lists 21 T cell receptor beta chains sequenced from one sample in a study of blood T cell repertoires in COVID-19. Libraries were prepared by immunoSEQ multiplex PCR; TCRdb keeps only in-frame clonotypes and omits some of them. The top ten hold 1.5% to 2% of the sample, which has about 250,000 clones, about nine tenths seen once. Sequencing input: peripheral blood. The source of these receptors is a woman aged 55-70 years who had recovered from COVID-19.

This chain connects TRBV2 to TRBJ2-7, with 11 positions matching TRBD2. Germline-derived CDR1 and CDR2 are SNHLY and FYNNEI. The CDR3 consists of 17 residues. V trimming: 5 bases; J trimming: 7 bases; junction bases outside the gene matches: 16. The CDR3 sequence: CASSPLLAGVAIGEQYF. The DNA of the CDR3 is TGTGCCAGCAGTCCCCTACTAGCGGGGGTTGCTATTGGGGAGCAGTACTTC.

CDR3 sequence reads: CASSPGTALANYGYTF. In DNA, the CDR3 is TGCGCCAGCAGCCCGGGGACAGCCTTAGCTAACTATGGCTACACCTTC. This chain uses TRBV5-1 with TRBJ1-2, with 7 bases fitting TRBD1. Germline V gives CDR1 SGHRS, CDR2 YFSETQ. There are 16 residues in the CDR3. The trim removed 4 bases at V and 0 bases at J, leaving 9 bases unmatched.

The chain uses TRBV7-8 and TRBJ2-3; D is unclear. The CDR3 loop spans 13 amino acids. Per germline, CDR1 SGHVS and CDR2 FQNEAQ. The V and J ends lost 1 base and 12 bases respectively, with 14 bases between them. CDR3 residues: CASSLGEAASQYF. For the CDR3, the DNA is TGTGCCAGCAGCTTAGGTGAGGCGGCGTCCCAGTATTTT.

This clone occurred once. The rearrangement joins TRBV5-6 to TRBJ2-4; the D is unclear. V was trimmed by 1 base and J by 6 bases, leaving 11 bases between them. Germline V gene data show CDR1 as SGHDT and CDR2 as YYEEEE. The CDR3 has 14 amino acids. The CDR3 nucleotides are TGTGCCAGCAGCTTGTGGAGCCATGTAAACATTCAGTACTTC. The encoded protein is CASSLWSHVNIQYF.

The rearrangement uses TRBV19 and TRBJ2-3; possibly TRBD1 for D (6 bases). The germline V gene encodes CDR1 LNHDA and CDR2 SQIVND (reference sequence). Trimming shortened V by 5 bases and J by 0 bases, and 15 bases separated the two germline ends. This CDR3 is 16 amino acids long. CDR3 residues: CASSVAGDPSTDTQYF. CDR3 DNA: TGTGCCAGTAGTGTAGCAGGGGACCCCAGCACAGATACGCAGTATTTT.

V usage is TRBV9 and J usage is TRBJ2-2, with 9 bases identical to TRBD2. The CDR3 spans 17 residues. Germline trimming cut 0 bases from V and 4 bases from J; bases unmatched to any gene: 7. Germline V lookup: CDR1 SGDLS, CDR2 YYNGEE. The DNA of the CDR3 is TGTGCCAGCAGCGTAGTCCTAGCGGGGAGCCTCACCGGGGAGCTGTTTTTT. It encodes CASSVVLAGSLTGELFF.

This clone came up a few times. The chain couples TRBV7-8 to TRBJ2-3; D is undetermined. The CDR3 has 13 residues. Germline CDR1 is SGHVS and CDR2 is FQNEAQ. Trimming pared 2 bases from V and 2 bases from J, leaving 5 bases between. The CDR3 region has the DNA TGTGCCAGCAGCTTACTAGTCACAGATACGCAGTATTTT. It specifies CASSLLVTDTQYF.

The rearrangement links TRBV7-2 to TRBJ2-5, with D hard to call. The V gene's germline CDR1 is SGHTA and CDR2 FQGNSA. This CDR3 has 17 residues. V lost 1 base, J lost 4 bases, and 19 bases lay in between. The CDR3 coding sequence is TGTGCCAGCAGCTTAGAAGGAATAGCCGCGATTATAGAGACCCAGTACTTC. It is translated as CASSLEGIAAIIETQYF.

This chain connects TRBV4-3 to TRBJ2-7; 9 nucleotides line up with TRBD1. CDR3 length: 15 amino acids. J was trimmed by 7 bases and V by 0 bases; bases with no gene match: 7. CDR1 LGHNA and CDR2 YSLEER come from the germline V gene. The CDR3 DNA reads as TGCGCCAGCAGCCAAGAATCTACAGGGGGCTGGGAGCAGTACTTC. This sequence encodes CASSQESTGGWEQYF.

The chain employs TRBV5-1 and TRBJ1-1, with 8 bases aligning to TRBD1. The CDR3 runs to 14 residues. Germline values: CDR1 SGHRS, CDR2 YFSETQ. V shed 2 bases and J 4 bases; nucleotides not matched to a gene: 4. The CDR3 DNA reads as TGCGCCAGCAGCTTCGACAGGGGAAGCACTGAAGCTTTCTTT. It translates to CASSFDRGSTEAFF.

The chain joins TRBV10-3 to TRBJ1-1; no firm D call. The germline V and J ends were trimmed by 6 bases and 1 base, with 15 bases remaining between them. Germline values: CDR1 ENHRY, CDR2 SYGVKD. The CDR3 is 15 residues long. The CDR3 DNA sequence: TGTGCCATCAGCCAGGACGGAGGAGAGAACACTGAAGCTTTCTTT. It yields the protein CAISQDGGENTEAFF.

The chain uses TRBV2 and TRBJ2-2; D is unclear. V lost 7 bases and J 1 base, leaving 13 bases between the germline ends. Germline V gives CDR1 SNHLY, CDR2 FYNNEI. The CDR3 has 15 residues. The CDR3 sequence is CASNFVAWNTGELFF. The CDR3 DNA follows: TGTGCCAGCAATTTTGTGGCTTGGAACACCGGGGAGCTGTTTTTT.

This clone was counted a single time. This chain links TRBV4-1 with TRBJ2-7; D is unresolved. V lost 5 bases and J lost 4, with 12 bases in between. The V gene's germline CDR1 is MGHRA and CDR2 YSYEKL. This CDR3 has 13 amino acids. The CDR3: CASSYIGEYEQYF. CDR3 DNA sequence: TGCGCCAGCAGCTACATCGGAGAATACGAGCAGTACTTC.

V is TRBV9 and J is TRBJ1-6, with D possibly TRBD1 on 5 matching bases. CDR1 is SGDLS, CDR2 YYNGEE, per germline. The length of the CDR3 is 19 residues. V was clipped by 3 bases and J by 3 bases, with 22 bases between them. In nucleotides, the CDR3 is TGTGCCAGCAGCGGCGATCAGTTGGGACTTCTTGACTATAATTCACCCCTCCACTTT. Translated, it gives CASSGDQLGLLDYNSPLHF.

The rearrangement joins TRBV24-1 to TRBJ2-7; 8 bases fit TRBD2. V gave up 2 bases and J gave up 5 bases; unmatched junction bases: 13. Per germline, CDR1 KGHDR and CDR2 SFDVKD. CDR3 size: 17 residues. The CDR3 is CATSDSPGTRRSHEQYF. The CDR3 DNA follows: TGTGCCACCAGTGATTCACCCGGGACTAGGAGGTCCCACGAGCAGTACTTC.

The CDR3 DNA is TGCGCCAGCGCTGGAGGAGGGCCCAACTATGGCTACACCTTC. Its protein is CASAGGGPNYGYTF. This chain joins TRBV5-1 and TRBJ1-2; D call uncertain. The germline gives CDR1 SGHRS, CDR2 YFSETQ. The CDR3 length is 14 residues. Between the trimmed V and J ends, which lost 7 bases and 2 bases, there was a span of 15 bases.

The chain uses TRBV27 and TRBJ2-3, with 9 bases lining up with TRBD2. Germline V gene lookup returns CDR1 MNHEY and CDR2 SMNVEV (reference sequence). V dropped 3 bases and J dropped 2; count of bases not matched to a gene: 3. The CDR3 totals 15 residues. The CDR3 DNA reads as TGTGCCAGCAGTTTCCAGCGGGGGGACACAGATACGCAGTATTTT. This codes for CASSFQRGDTDTQYF.

This sequence joins TRBV6-5 and TRBJ2-7, with TRBD1 matching 8 bases. There are 14 residues in the CDR3. J was trimmed by 0 bases and V by 9 bases; bases with no gene match: 7. Germline lookup yields CDR1 MNHEY and CDR2 SVGAGI. The CDR3, as DNA: TGTGCCAGTTACGGACAGGGACCCTCCTACGAGCAGTACTTC. It is translated as CASYGQGPSYEQYF.

This clone occurred once. The V and J genes are TRBV25-1 and TRBJ2-5, with TRBD2 matching 11 bases. V lost 1 base to trimming and J lost 4 bases; unmatched junction nucleotides: 11. The germline V gene encodes CDR1 MGHDK and CDR2 SYGVNS. The CDR3 is 18 residues long. CDR3: CASSESGRPSGGRETQYF. The CDR3 coding sequence is TGTGCCAGCAGTGAATCCGGGCGGCCTAGCGGGGGGAGAGAGACCCAGTACTTC.

This chain connects TRBV7-2 to TRBJ1-2; perhaps TRBD1 as D (5 bases). The germline CDR1 and CDR2 sequences are SGHTA and FQGNSA. The CDR3 sequence is 15 residues long. V lost 1 base, J lost 0 bases, and 9 bases lay in between. The CDR3 sequence: CASSLGSGTNYGYTF. The DNA of the CDR3 is TGTGCCAGCAGCTTAGGGTCAGGGACTAACTATGGCTACACCTTC.

The chain carries TRBV10-3 and TRBJ2-7, with 7 nucleotides matching TRBD1. V was pared by 7 bases and J by 4 bases, with 7 bases of the junction left unmatched. The germline V gene has CDR1 ENHRY and CDR2 SYGVKD. The CDR3 runs to 13 residues. Here the CDR3 reads CAITSGTEYEQYF. In DNA, the CDR3 is TGTGCCATCACCTCCGGGACAGAATACGAGCAGTACTTC.